This TCR beta chain was documented in a study of T cell responses to AZD1222 COVID-19 vaccine (dated by TCRdb to 2020 to 2022). About the investigation overall: AZD1222 recipients given second doses at about 4 weeks or at about 12 weeks were pooled, since spike-specific TCR depth and breadth were not found to differ between the two schedules. A total of over 230 trial participants underwent TCR sequencing, of whom roughly 210 received two doses of AZD1222 and about 25 received two doses of the MenACWY control vaccine. Trial participants were enrolled by age into 18-55, 56-69 and 70-plus year subgroups, with roughly 150, 30 and 60 TCR-sequenced participants respectively.

The CDR3 regions of human TCRbeta chains were analyzed by immunosequencing. In the authors' own workflow: Repertoire TCRs were matched against a reference library of SARS-CoV-2-specific TCRs generated with the MIRA antigen-specificity platform. Breadth was defined as the fraction of unique TCRs that were SARS-CoV-2-associated. Depth was defined as the fraction of total T cells that were SARS-CoV-2-associated. Using the MIRA data, each spike-specific TCR was mapped to the spike region that the TCR reacts to and placed in a CD4 or CD8 class. Log10-transformed breadth and depth values were compared by one-way ANOVA with Sidak's multiple comparisons tests. Held by TCRdb, this immuneACCESS table contains in-frame sequences only and omits some clones. Under half of the omission traces to an unresolved V gene where checked; the cause of the rest is unknown. V and J calls and clone size are given by that table; D and trimming were obtained from the DNA. The sample includes about 120,000 clones, with less than 90% observed a single time. The top ten constitute roughly 2.3% of the sample.

Study-level results and caveats: A significant rise in spike-specific TCR breadth and depth was observed after two AZD1222 doses relative to day 0 and relative to MenACWY recipients. Participants were mostly white British and included more females than males, and it was suggested by the authors that clonal diversity may have been underestimated. Vaccine-associated CD4 TCRs spanned the whole spike protein, with dominant responses in regions 160-218 and 743-854. Conclusions about previously exposed vaccinees are limited because only six or seven AZD1222 recipients were SARS-CoV-2 seropositive at baseline. In the small 56-69-year group, the increase in depth fell short of significance, most likely because of low power. Because no day 14 peak-response samples were available, the repertoires could be characterized only after the peak T cell response. Epitopes outside the regions mutated in the B.1.351 and B.1.1.7 variants were reportedly recognized by nearly half of the unique spike-specific TCRs.

The time point label of this sample denotes: baseline before first vaccination. Samples from vaccinated people were obtained from the UK trials COV001 and COV002, which included a single-blind randomized controlled phase 2/3 trial of AZD1222 (ChAdOx1 nCoV-19) in healthy adults. For TCRbeta chain sequencing, PBMC samples were collected from trial participants at day 0 and at day 28 after the second dose. V is trimmed back by 6 bases and J by 2 bases, and the junction contains 7 bases that no gene match accounts for. Looking up the germline V gene yields CDR1 SGHAT and CDR2 FQNNGV. Spanning cysteine to phenylalanine, the CDR3 consists of 14 amino acids. Only CDR3 DNA remains: 42 bases, in frame from the first base. This clone was seen a handful of times. Its antigen target is currently unknown. No base-level quality is on record; no much larger clone is a single base apart.

The receptor chain draws on TRBV11-2 and TRBJ2-7; 7 central nucleotides agree with TRBD2. The receptor's source is an adult in good health. The sample was peripheral blood, taken on day 0 of AZD1222 vaccination. The DNA sequence is TGTGCCAGCAGGAGGCCAGCGGGACCCTACGAGCAGTACTTC. It is translated as CASRRPAGPYEQYF.